This T cell receptor beta chain was sequenced during a study of blood T cell repertoires in COVID-19. As for the study in general: Material from acute and convalescent COVID-19 was sourced from the United States, Italy and Spain.

In the authors' workflow: Amplification with reference gene primers provided the estimates of nucleated cell counts. The data were produced by immunoSEQ multiplex PCR, yet TCRdb's version contains in-frame clones alone and is incomplete. Clonal size and the V and J genes are those of that table, whereas D and trimming came from the DNA. The repertoire holds about 170,000 clones, approximately 91% seen once, with approximately 5% in the top ten. The CDR3 is made up of 15 amino acids. V lost 3 bases to trimming and J lost 6 bases, with 17 bases between them. CDR1 is SGHRS, CDR2 YFSETQ, per germline. The rearrangement links TRBV5-1 to TRBJ2-3; a weak D match, TRBD2 (6 bases). The sequence was obtained from a man aged 18 to 30 with COVID-19, enrolled during active disease. Sequenced sample: peripheral blood. This CDR3 reads CASSWRRRGGDTQYF. CDR3 nucleotide sequence: TGCGCCAGCAGCTGGCGACGGAGGGGTGGGGATACGCAGTATTTT.